Presented here are 4 T cell receptor beta chains from one specimen sequenced in a study of blood T cell repertoires in COVID-19. Produced via immunoSEQ multiplex PCR; TCRdb's table is partial and in-frame only. This sample has roughly 210,000 clones; 84% occur once, and the top ten carry roughly a tenth. The sequencing sample was made of peripheral blood. All receptors derive from a woman older than 75 with COVID-19, enrolled during active disease.

V usage is TRBV5-4 and J usage is TRBJ1-2; D may be TRBD1 (5 bases). This CDR3 has 13 amino acids. The germline gives CDR1 SGHNT, CDR2 YYREEE (reference sequence). The germline V and J ends were trimmed by 0 bases and 8 bases, with 11 bases remaining between them. The CDR3: CASSLDQGGGYTF. As DNA, the CDR3 is TGTGCCAGCAGCTTGGATCAGGGAGGCGGCTACACCTTC. The full variable domain, with the rest looked up from reference TRBV5-4 and TRBJ1-2, is ETGVTQSPTHLIKTRGQQVTLRCSSQSGHNTVSWYQQALGQGPQFIFQYYREEENGRGNFPPRFSGLQFPNYSSELNVNALELDDSALYLCASSLDQGGGYTFGSGTRLTVV.

The CDR3 reads CASSHLGVGPGELFF. The CDR3 DNA reads TGTGCCAGCAGCCACCTCGGCGTGGGGCCCGGGGAGCTGTTTTTT. This chain uses TRBV14 with TRBJ2-2; D perhaps matches TRBD1 (5 bases). The CDR3 runs to 15 residues. Germline V gene data show CDR1 as SGHDN and CDR2 as FVKESK. Deletions cut 3 bases from V and 6 bases from J, with 14 bases between.

The chain has TRBV15 and TRBJ2-6; 9 bases match TRBD1. CDR1 and CDR2 from the germline V gene are LNHNV and YYDKDF (reference sequence). The CDR3 spans 17 residues. Germline trimming cut 2 bases from V and 4 bases from J; bases unmatched to any gene: 6. The CDR3 loop reads CATSRQQGATGANVLTF. The CDR3 DNA is TGTGCCACCAGCAGACAACAGGGGGCGACCGGGGCCAACGTCCTGACTTTC. Drawing the rest from reference TRBV15 and TRBJ2-6, the complete variable domain is DAMVIQNPRYQVTQFGKPVTLSCSQTLNHNVMYWYQQKSSQAPKLLFHYYDKDFNNEADTPDNFQSRRPNTSFCFLDIRSPGLGDTAMYLCATSRQQGATGANVLTFGAGSRLTVL.

The chain joins TRBV12-3 or TRBV12-4 to TRBJ1-2; unclear D gene. V lost 6 bases, J lost 7 bases, and 12 bases lay in between. The CDR3 consists of 12 residues. The CDR3 region has the DNA TGTGCCAGCAGCCCACGTCGGGGTGGCTACACCTTC. Amino acids: CASSPRRGGYTF.